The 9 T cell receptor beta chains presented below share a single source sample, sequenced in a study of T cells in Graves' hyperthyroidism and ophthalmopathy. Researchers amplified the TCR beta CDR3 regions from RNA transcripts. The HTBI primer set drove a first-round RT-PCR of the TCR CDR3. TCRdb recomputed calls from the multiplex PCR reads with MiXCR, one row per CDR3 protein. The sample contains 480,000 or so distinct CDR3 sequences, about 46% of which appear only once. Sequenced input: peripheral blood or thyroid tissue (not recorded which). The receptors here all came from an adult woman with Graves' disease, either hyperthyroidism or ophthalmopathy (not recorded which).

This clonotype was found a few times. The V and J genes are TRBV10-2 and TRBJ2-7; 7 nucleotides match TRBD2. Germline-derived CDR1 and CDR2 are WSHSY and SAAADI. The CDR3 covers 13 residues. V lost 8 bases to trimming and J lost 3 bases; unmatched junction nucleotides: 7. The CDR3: CASGEAGVYEQYF. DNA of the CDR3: TGCGCCAGCGGAGAGGCGGGAGTCTACGAGCAGTACTTC.

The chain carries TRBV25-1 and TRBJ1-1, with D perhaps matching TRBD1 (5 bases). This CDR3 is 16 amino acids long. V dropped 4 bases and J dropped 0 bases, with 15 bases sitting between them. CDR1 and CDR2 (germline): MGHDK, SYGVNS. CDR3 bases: TGTGCCAGCAGTGGAACCCTCACAGGAATGAACACTGAAGCTTTCTTT. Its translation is CASSGTLTGMNTEAFF. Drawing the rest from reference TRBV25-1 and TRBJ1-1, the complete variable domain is EADIYQTPRYLVIGTGKKITLECSQTMGHDKMYWYQQDPGMELHLIHYSYGVNSTEKGDLSSESTVSRIRTEHFPLTLESARPSHTSQYLCASSGTLTGMNTEAFFGQGTRLTVV.

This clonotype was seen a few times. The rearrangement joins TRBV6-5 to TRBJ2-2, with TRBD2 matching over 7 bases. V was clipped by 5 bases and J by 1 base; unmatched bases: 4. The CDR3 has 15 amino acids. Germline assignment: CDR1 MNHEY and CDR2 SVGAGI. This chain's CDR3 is CASSELARNTGELFF. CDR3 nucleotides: TGTGCCAGCAGTGAACTAGCGAGGAACACCGGGGAGCTGTTTTTT.

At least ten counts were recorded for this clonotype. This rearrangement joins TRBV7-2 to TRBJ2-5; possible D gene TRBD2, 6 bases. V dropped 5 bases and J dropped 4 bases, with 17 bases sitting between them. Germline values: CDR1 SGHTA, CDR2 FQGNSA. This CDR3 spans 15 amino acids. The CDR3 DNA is TGTGCCAGCAGCAGAGACGGGGGAGGTGGAGAGACCCAGTACTTC. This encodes CASSRDGGGGETQYF.

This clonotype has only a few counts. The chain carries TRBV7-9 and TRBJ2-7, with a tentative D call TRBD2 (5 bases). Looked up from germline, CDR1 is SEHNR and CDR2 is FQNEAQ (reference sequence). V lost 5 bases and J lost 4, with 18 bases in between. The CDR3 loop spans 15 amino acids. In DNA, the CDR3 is TGTGCCAGCAGCCCAACCCTCAGAGGGATTTACGAGCAGTACTTC. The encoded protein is CASSPTLRGIYEQYF.

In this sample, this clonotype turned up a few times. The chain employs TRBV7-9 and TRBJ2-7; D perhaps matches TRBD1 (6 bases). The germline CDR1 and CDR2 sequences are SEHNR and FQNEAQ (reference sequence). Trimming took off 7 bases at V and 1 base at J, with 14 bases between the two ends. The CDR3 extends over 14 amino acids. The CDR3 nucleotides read TGTGCCAGCACCCAAGGTACAGGGTCCTACGAGCAGTACTTC. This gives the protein CASTQGTGSYEQYF. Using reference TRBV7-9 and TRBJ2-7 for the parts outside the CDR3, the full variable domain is DTGVSQNPRHKITKRGQNVTFRCDPISEHNRLYWYRQTLGQGPEFLTYFQNEAQLEKSRLLSDRFSAERPKGSFSTLEIQRTEQGDSAMYLCASTQGTGSYEQYFGPGTRLTVT.

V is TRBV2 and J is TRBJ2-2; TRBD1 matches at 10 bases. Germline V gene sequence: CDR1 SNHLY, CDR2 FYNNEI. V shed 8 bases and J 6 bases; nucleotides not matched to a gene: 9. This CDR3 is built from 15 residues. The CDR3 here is CASGSRGQGPGELFF. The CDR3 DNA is TGTGCCAGCGGAAGTCGGGGACAGGGGCCCGGGGAGCTGTTTTTT.

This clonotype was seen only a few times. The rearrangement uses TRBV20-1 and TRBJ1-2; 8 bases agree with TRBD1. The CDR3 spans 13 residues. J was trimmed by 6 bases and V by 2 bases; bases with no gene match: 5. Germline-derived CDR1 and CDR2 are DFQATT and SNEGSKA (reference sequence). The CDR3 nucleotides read TGCAGTGCTAGATCTCAGGGGGCGCATGGCTACACCTTC. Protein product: CSARSQGAHGYTF.

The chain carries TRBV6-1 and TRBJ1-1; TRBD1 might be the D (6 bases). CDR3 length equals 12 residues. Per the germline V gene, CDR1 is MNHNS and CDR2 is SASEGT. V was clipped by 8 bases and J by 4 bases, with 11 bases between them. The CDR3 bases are TGTGCCAGCCACGGAGGGGGCACTGAAGCTTTCTTT. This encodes CASHGGGTEAFF.